The T cell receptor beta chain described here comes from a study of identifying expanded T cells in peripheral blood. Data came from immunoSEQ multiplex PCR; TCRdb stores just in-frame clones and leaves some out. The repertoire holds approximately 100,000 clones, with less than 90% as singletons. Study-level points and caveats: Differentially abundant clones: roughly 1.2 between replicates, approximately 15 at approximately 13 days, less than 20 at four. Variance in clone template counts between approximately 2-week samples significantly increased with total template count across all healthy donors.

A note on this clone: Its antigen is undetermined.

During the collection period, no donor immune events like infections were recorded. Sequences were obtained from blood. The source is a person aged 18-70 years in good health.

CDR3 region: CASSLYSQGGGDYTEAFF. The CDR3 coding sequence is TGTGCCAGCAGTTTATACTCACAAGGCGGGGGAGATTACACTGAAGCTTTCTTT. The chain uses TRBV27 and TRBJ1-1; the D gene is possibly TRBD1 (5 bases). Germline CDR1 reads MNHEY; CDR2 reads SMNVEV (reference sequence). V gave up 1 base and J gave up 3 bases, with 21 bases separating them. This CDR3 has 18 amino acids.